A single sample is the source of the 21 T cell receptor beta chains below, sequenced in a study of T cells in Graves' hyperthyroidism and ophthalmopathy. There were TCR beta CDR3 regions amplified from RNA transcripts. RT-PCR in the first round (using the HTBI primer set) targeted the TCR CDR3. Each CDR3 protein gets one entry after TCRdb re-called the multiplex PCR reads with MiXCR. The sample lists 75,000 to 100,000 distinct CDR3 sequences; 40% were seen once. The sequenced material came from peripheral blood or thyroid tissue (not recorded which). These receptors all stem from a woman in her thirties with Graves' hyperthyroidism.

This clonotype was seen at least ten times. The chain carries TRBV20-1 and TRBJ2-3; 8 bases map to TRBD1. V was clipped by 2 bases and J by 9 bases; unmatched bases: 10. This CDR3 contains 14 residues. Per the germline V gene, CDR1 is DFQATT and CDR2 is SNEGSKA (reference sequence). The CDR3 coding sequence is TGCAGTGCTAGACAGGGGGCGGTGGGGACAACGCAGTATTTT. As protein: CSARQGAVGTTQYF.

The chain has TRBV5-4 and TRBJ1-3; no clear D. The germline CDR1 and CDR2 sequences are SGHNT and YYREEE (reference sequence). This CDR3 is 15 amino acids long. V was pared by 5 bases and J by 8 bases, with 20 bases between. The CDR3 bases are TGTGCCAGCAGGGAGGAAACTAACTATGGCTACACCATATATTTT. It encodes CASREETNYGYTIYF.

This clonotype has a count of ten or more. The V gene is TRBV5-1, the J gene TRBJ1-2, with D possibly matching TRBD1 (5 bases). V lost 0 bases and J lost 6, with 12 bases in between. The CDR3 contains 14 residues. Germline loops: CDR1 SGHRS, CDR2 YFSETQ. DNA of the CDR3: TGCGCCAGCAGCTTGGATGGGGGGGTTAATGGCTACACCTTC. Residues: CASSLDGGVNGYTF.

This clonotype appeared many times. The chain has TRBV5-1 and TRBJ1-1; TRBD1 is a possible D gene (6 bases). The CDR3 consists of 14 residues. Germline V gene data show CDR1 as SGHRS and CDR2 as YFSETQ. V was clipped by 7 bases and J by 6 bases, with 19 bases between them. The CDR3 spells CASRGQPGMPEAFF. CDR3 nucleotides: TGCGCCAGCCGTGGACAGCCTGGGATGCCTGAAGCTTTCTTT.

The chain employs TRBV18 and TRBJ1-5; D might be TRBD1 (5 bases). CDR1 is KGHSH, CDR2 LQKENI, per germline. The V end lost 5 bases, the J end lost 5 bases, and 10 bases lay between the germline ends. This CDR3 is 13 amino acids long. The CDR3 region has the DNA TGTGCCAGCTCAAACAGGAGCCATCAGCCCCAGCATTTT. This gives the protein CASSNRSHQPQHF.

This clonotype appeared many times. J is TRBJ2-5 and V is TRBV7-2; D remains unclear. This CDR3 comprises 12 residues. The germline V gene encodes CDR1 SGHTA and CDR2 FQGNSA. V lost 5 bases to trimming and J lost 2 bases, with 6 bases between them. The CDR3 DNA is TGTGCCAGCAGCGGGCAGCAAGAGACCCAGTACTTC. Its translation: CASSGQQETQYF.

This clonotype was counted many times. The V gene is TRBV12-3 or TRBV12-4, the J gene TRBJ1-3; no definite D call. The length of the CDR3 is 15 residues. The germline V and J ends were trimmed by 6 bases and 8 bases, with 20 bases remaining between them. The CDR3 loop is CASSPGAGGLHTIYF. The DNA for the CDR3 is TGTGCCAGCAGCCCCGGAGCAGGAGGCCTCCACACCATATATTTT.

The CDR3 loop is CASSLALYSYEQYF. CDR3 nucleotide sequence: TGTGCCAGCAGCTTGGCTCTATACTCCTACGAGCAGTACTTC. The rearrangement links TRBV11-2 to TRBJ2-7, with D unresolved. V shed 3 bases and J shed 0 bases, with 9 bases lying between them. The CDR3 sequence is 14 residues long. Germline CDR1 is SGHAT and CDR2 is FQNNGV.

Many counts were recorded for this clonotype. The chain is built from TRBV7-9 and TRBJ2-2; 10 bases are a match to TRBD2. The germline V gene encodes CDR1 SEHNR and CDR2 FQNEAQ (reference sequence). J was trimmed by 6 bases and V by 5 bases; bases with no gene match: 6. The CDR3 is made up of 15 amino acids. CDR3 DNA sequence: TGTGCCAGCAGCCCAGCGGGAGGGCCGGCCGGGGAGCTGTTTTTT. As protein: CASSPAGGPAGELFF.

This clonotype was recorded many times. The rearrangement uses TRBV28 and TRBJ1-4; no reliable D call. This CDR3 comprises 19 residues. CDR1 is MDHEN, CDR2 SYDVKM, per germline. V was pared by 5 bases and J by 8 bases, with 30 bases between. The CDR3 nucleotides read TGTGCCAGCAGTCGCTCGGAACAGATAATACCTCTGGAGGAAGAAAAACTGTTTTTT. Translating gives CASSRSEQIIPLEEEKLFF.

Regarding this clonotype: A much larger clone differs by one base, so this may be a read error. V usage is TRBV27 and J usage is TRBJ1-4; 8 bases align to TRBD1. This CDR3 has 13 residues. Germline V lookup: CDR1 MNHEY, CDR2 SMNVEV (reference sequence). This chain's CDR3 is CASRGQDYERLFF. CDR3 nucleotides: TGTGCCAGCAGGGGACAGGATTATGAAAGACTGTTTTTT.

This clonotype was observed many times. The chain carries TRBV7-2 and TRBJ2-5; D unresolved. The germline V gene has CDR1 SGHTA and CDR2 FQGNSA. The CDR3 runs 12 residues. With 4 bases removed from V and 4 bases from J, the gap between germline ends came to 7 bases. The CDR3 reads CASSYVPETQYF. CDR3 sequence (DNA): TGTGCCAGCAGCTACGTCCCAGAGACCCAGTACTTC.

CDR3 nucleotide sequence: TGTGCCAGCAGTGCTGTCACGAACCCGGCCTACGAGCAGTACTTC. This encodes CASSAVTNPAYEQYF. The V call is TRBV5-6, the J call TRBJ2-7; no clear D. V was shortened by 5 bases and J by 2 bases, with 17 bases between the two germline ends. This CDR3 is built from 15 residues. Per germline, CDR1 SGHDT and CDR2 YYEEEE. The full variable domain, rest sourced from reference TRBV5-6 and TRBJ2-7, is DAGVTQSPTHLIKTRGQQVTLRCSPKSGHDTVSWYQQALGQGPQFIFQYYEEEERQRGNFPDRFSGHQFPNYSSELNVNALLLGDSALYLCASSAVTNPAYEQYFGPGTRLTVT.

This clonotype has at least ten counts. CDR3 bases: TGTGCCAGCAGCCCACAGGGGGCTAGCAATCAGCCCCAGCATTTT. Its translation is CASSPQGASNQPQHF. The gene calls are TRBV3-1 and TRBJ1-5, with 9 bases fitting TRBD1. The ends lost 4 bases at V and 0 bases at J; junction bases unmatched: 1. There are 15 residues in the CDR3. The germline V gene encodes CDR1 LGHDT and CDR2 YNNKEL (reference sequence).

Note on this clonotype: This may arise from a read error, as a much more abundant clone is one base away. The chain links TRBV27 to TRBJ1-2; D is unresolved. Trimming removed 5 bases at V and 4 bases at J, with 14 bases between. The CDR3 is 14 amino acids. Germline-derived CDR1 and CDR2 are MNHEY and SMNVEV (reference sequence). For the CDR3, the DNA is TGTGCCAGCAGTCCAAAAGACAACAGCTATGGCTACACCTTC. Protein product: CASSPKDNSYGYTF.

This clonotype was counted many times. The chain recombines TRBV15 with TRBJ1-5; D might be TRBD1 (5 bases). The V end lost 1 base, the J end lost 6 bases, and 10 bases lay between the germline ends. Looked up from germline, CDR1 is LNHNV and CDR2 is YYDKDF (reference sequence). This CDR3 has 14 residues. DNA of the CDR3: TGTGCCACCAGCAGAGTTCGAGGGGTTCAGCCCCAGCATTTT. Amino acid sequence: CATSRVRGVQPQHF. The full variable domain, its missing parts supplied by reference TRBV15 and TRBJ1-5, is DAMVIQNPRYQVTQFGKPVTLSCSQTLNHNVMYWYQQKSSQAPKLLFHYYDKDFNNEADTPDNFQSRRPNTSFCFLDIRSPGLGDTAMYLCATSRVRGVQPQHFGDGTRLSIL.

This clonotype was detected many times. V and J are TRBV5-1 and TRBJ2-7; no reliable D call. Germline CDR1 SGHRS, CDR2 YFSETQ. The V and J ends lost 0 bases and 3 bases respectively, with 13 bases between them. This CDR3 spans 15 amino acids. In nucleotides, the CDR3 is TGCGCCAGCAGCTTGGACCCCTCGAGATTCTACGAGCAGTACTTC. Encoded protein: CASSLDPSRFYEQYF.

The chain recombines TRBV5-5 with TRBJ2-5, with TRBD2 matching over 10 bases. From germline, CDR1 is SGHKS and CDR2 YYEKEE (reference sequence). CDR3 length: 14 amino acids. V lost 4 bases and J lost 2; bases outside the gene matches: 2. DNA for the CDR3: TGTGCCAGCAGCATAGCGGGAGGACAAGAGACCCAGTACTTC. Amino acid sequence: CASSIAGGQETQYF.

By share, this clonotype ranks as medium-sized. The genes are TRBV13 and TRBJ1-1; D unresolved. The CDR3 totals 12 residues. Trimming cost V 6 bases and J 7 bases, with 12 bases left between them. The germline CDR1 and CDR2 sequences are PRHDT and FYEKMQ (reference sequence). The CDR3 loop is CASSRAGGEAFF. DNA of the CDR3: TGTGCCAGCAGTCGGGCCGGAGGTGAAGCTTTCTTT.

This clonotype was seen repeatedly, ten times or more. The rearrangement uses TRBV7-2 and TRBJ1-4, with D possibly matching TRBD1 (5 bases). Trimming took 6 bases from V and 5 from J, leaving 13 bases between them. Germline V CDR1 and CDR2: SGHTA, FQGNSA. The CDR3 runs 14 residues. The CDR3 sequence: CASRVGAPNEKLFF. CDR3 bases: TGTGCCAGCAGAGTTGGGGCACCCAATGAAAAACTGTTTTTT. Full variable domain (outside the CDR3, taken from reference TRBV7-2 and TRBJ1-4): GAGVSQSPSNKVTEKGKDVELRCDPISGHTALYWYRQSLGQGLEFLIYFQGNSAPDKSGLPSDRFSAERTGGSVSTLTIQRTQQEDSAVYLCASRVGAPNEKLFFGSGTQLSVL.

This clonotype appeared many times. This chain links TRBV5-1 with TRBJ2-7; 7 positions agree with TRBD1. The CDR3 runs to 15 residues. From germline, CDR1 is SGHRS and CDR2 YFSETQ. Trimming removed 3 bases from V and 5 bases from J; junction bases left unmatched: 11. As DNA, the CDR3 is TGCGCCAGCAGCTCACAGGTCAGGGGGACCAACGAGCAGTACTTC. Translation gives CASSSQVRGTNEQYF.